Listed here is a single T cell receptor beta chain. The data originate from a study of cytomegalovirus exposure and HLA in healthy donors. Amplification used 60 Vbeta primers and 13 Jbeta primers. Clones were read by immunoSEQ multiplex PCR, and TCRdb kept only the in-frame ones, dropping some. The table has around 130,000 clones, 65% to 85% seen once. Trimming at V came to 8 bases and at J to 5 bases, leaving 8 bases not matched to a gene. This CDR3 is built from 13 residues. The V gene's germline CDR1 is GTSNPN and CDR2 SVGIG (reference sequence). V usage is TRBV30 and J usage is TRBJ1-2, with 10 positions matching TRBD1. Sequenced input: PBMCs. This TCR derives from a woman aged 18-29 years in good health and CMV-seronegative. DNA of the CDR3: TGTGCCGGTTCCCGGGACAGGGGATATGGCTACACCTTC. Its protein product is CAGSRDRGYGYTF.